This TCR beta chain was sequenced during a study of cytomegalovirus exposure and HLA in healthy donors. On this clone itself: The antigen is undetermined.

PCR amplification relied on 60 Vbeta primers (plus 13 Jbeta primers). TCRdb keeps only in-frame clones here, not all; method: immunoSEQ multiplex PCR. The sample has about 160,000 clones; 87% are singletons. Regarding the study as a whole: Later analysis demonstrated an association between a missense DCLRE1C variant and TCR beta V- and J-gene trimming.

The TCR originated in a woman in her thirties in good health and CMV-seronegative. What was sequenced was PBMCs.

The CDR3 loop is CASSLTGGWGTDTQYF. The CDR3 DNA is TGTGCCAGCAGCCTGACAGGGGGTTGGGGCACAGATACGCAGTATTTT. The V gene is TRBV7-6, the J gene TRBJ2-3; 9 bases are a match to TRBD1. The CDR3 spans 16 residues. CDR1 and CDR2 from the germline V gene are SGHVS and FNYEAQ. After removal of 5 bases from V and 1 base from J, the junction contained 7 bases not matched to a gene.